The 29 T cell receptor beta chains below all came from one sample that was sequenced in a study of blood T cells in healthy people across ages. Through a sample-barcoded 5' primer and a J-beta primer mix, a second PCR was run for about 6 to 12 cycles. Via MiXCR, TCRdb re-called the 5' RACE reads, giving one row per CDR3 protein. The data contain just over 1 million distinct CDR3 sequences, 35% to 50% of them singletons. The sample consisted of blood. These receptors were obtained from a woman aged 55-70 years in good health.

This chain joins TRBV6-1 and TRBJ2-1; 11 bases map to TRBD2. This CDR3 has 17 residues. V trimming: 3 bases; J trimming: 8 bases; junction bases outside the gene matches: 12. Germline V lookup: CDR1 MNHNS, CDR2 SASEGT. The CDR3 spells CASSETTLAGVEDEQFF. The CDR3 nucleotides read TGTGCCAGCAGTGAGACTACACTAGCGGGAGTCGAAGATGAGCAGTTCTTC.

This clonotype was counted ten times or more. The gene calls are TRBV4-1 and TRBJ2-7; D is perhaps TRBD2 (6 bases). This CDR3 region has 13 residues. Trimming took 3 bases from V and 5 from J, leaving 11 bases between them. The germline CDR1 and CDR2 sequences are MGHRA and YSYEKL. CDR3 sequence: CASSHSVADEQYF. The DNA for the CDR3 is TGCGCCAGCAGCCATAGCGTAGCGGACGAGCAGTACTTC.

This clonotype was picked up a small number of times. The chain's CDR3 is CSAEPGTGADTQYF. The CDR3 coding sequence is TGCAGTGCTGAACCCGGGACAGGGGCAGATACGCAGTATTTT. V gene TRBV20-1 combines with J gene TRBJ2-3; 10 bases match TRBD1. The germline gives CDR1 DFQATT, CDR2 SNEGSKA (reference sequence). Trimming removed 5 bases from V and 4 bases from J; junction bases left unmatched: 6. The CDR3 runs 14 residues.

This clonotype came up a few times. The gene calls are TRBV12-5 and TRBJ2-3, with TRBD1 matching 7 bases. Germline V gives CDR1 LGHNT, CDR2 FRNRAP. Losses at the gene ends were 2 bases for V and 2 bases for J; bases not matched to a gene: 4. This CDR3 is built from 15 residues. For the CDR3, the DNA is TGTGCTAGTGGTTTGACAGGGGATATCACAGATACGCAGTATTTT. Translation: CASGLTGDITDTQYF.

With respect to this clonotype: This could be a read error, since a much larger clone is one nucleotide away. The J gene is TRBJ2-4, the V gene TRBV5-1, with D unclear. Germline V gene lookup returns CDR1 SGHRS and CDR2 YFSETQ. V shed 0 bases and J shed 15 bases, with 16 bases lying between them. This CDR3 contains 13 residues. In DNA, the CDR3 is TGCGCCAGCAGCTTGGACTTCGGCTACGAGCTGTACTTC. Its protein product is CASSLDFGYELYF.

This chain uses TRBV6-6 with TRBJ2-1, with 7 bases identical to TRBD2. Germline V gene sequence: CDR1 MNHNY, CDR2 SVGAGI (reference sequence). The CDR3 covers 17 residues. Losses at the gene ends were 5 bases for V and 0 bases for J; bases not matched to a gene: 10. The CDR3, as DNA: TGTGCCAGCAGTCCCCCAGGGAGGGTAACCTCCTACAATGAGCAGTTCTTC. This codes for CASSPPGRVTSYNEQFF.

The chain recombines TRBV7-6 with TRBJ2-7; 10 nucleotides align to TRBD2. Germline loops: CDR1 SGHVS, CDR2 FNYEAQ. The V and J ends lost 5 bases and 0 bases, in that order; junction bases with no gene match: 10. The CDR3 extends over 17 amino acids. The CDR3 DNA sequence: TGTGCCAGCAGCCAACCCCTAGCGGGAGAGCCCTCCTACGAGCAGTACTTC. Its translation: CASSQPLAGEPSYEQYF.

This clonotype was seen a few times. The chain employs TRBV10-3 and TRBJ2-1, with D perhaps given as TRBD1 or TRBD2 (7 bases each). This CDR3 is 12 amino acids long. CDR1 is ENHRY and CDR2 is SYGVKD in the germline V gene. V was clipped by 6 bases and J by 12 bases, with 15 bases between them. This CDR3 is CAIRSDREGQFF. Written as DNA, the CDR3 is TGTGCCATCAGATCCGACAGGGAGGGGCAGTTCTTC.

The chain links TRBV28 to TRBJ2-1, with TRBD1 identical over 10 bases. Trimming cost V 5 bases and J 7 bases; bases outside gene matches: 5. The CDR3 runs 14 residues. CDR1 MDHEN and CDR2 SYDVKM come from the germline V gene. The CDR3 region is CASSLLDRGNEQFF. The CDR3 nucleotides read TGTGCCAGCAGTCTCCTGGACAGGGGGAATGAGCAGTTCTTC.

The chain couples TRBV6-6 to TRBJ2-7, with 8 bases matching TRBD1. The ends lost 4 bases at V and 6 bases at J; junction bases unmatched: 11. Germline assignment: CDR1 MNHNY and CDR2 SVGAGI (reference sequence). CDR3 length: 15 amino acids. The CDR3 nucleotides are TGTGCCAGCAGTTCAATAGGACAGGGCGTAGGCGAGCAGTACTTC. This codes for CASSSIGQGVGEQYF.

This clonotype has only a few counts. The rearrangement joins TRBV4-1 to TRBJ1-2; no definite D call. Germline assignment: CDR1 MGHRA and CDR2 YSYEKL. V lost 0 bases to trimming and J lost 4 bases, with 12 bases between them. This CDR3 comprises 15 residues. This CDR3 reads CASSQDSWTRYGYTF. CDR3 sequence (DNA): TGCGCCAGCAGCCAAGACAGCTGGACTCGCTATGGCTACACCTTC.

The chain is built from TRBV7-9 and TRBJ2-4; D may be TRBD2 (6 bases). The J call is in doubt because the DNA end fits TRBJ2-5 better. The CDR3 is made up of 16 amino acids. Germline loops: CDR1 SEHNR, CDR2 FQNEAQ (reference sequence). CDR3 DNA: TGTGCCAGCAGCTTAATTTCGGGGGTTGGGAAAGAGACCCAGTACTTC. This translates into CASSLISGVGKETQYF.

The J gene is TRBJ1-5, the V gene TRBV6-6; D possibly corresponds to TRBD1 (6 bases). CDR3 length: 15 residues. V was shortened by 6 bases and J by 0 bases, with 12 bases between the two germline ends. The germline CDR1 and CDR2 sequences are MNHNY and SVGAGI (reference sequence). The CDR3 nucleotides are TGTGCCAGCAGAAATAGGGGGGATAGCAATCAGCCCCAGCATTTT. Its protein product is CASRNRGDSNQPQHF.

J is TRBJ2-3 and V is TRBV12-3 or TRBV12-4, with 10 positions matching TRBD2. This CDR3 spans 18 amino acids. Trimming removed 5 bases from V and 2 bases from J; junction bases left unmatched: 13. The CDR3 is CASSPPFWTSGDTDTQYF. The DNA for the CDR3 is TGTGCCAGCAGTCCCCCATTTTGGACTAGCGGAGACACAGATACGCAGTATTTT.

This clonotype has just a few counts. This may come from a read error, since a much larger clone is one base off. The V call is TRBV10-3, the J call TRBJ1-4, with a weak D call TRBD1 (6 bases). The CDR3 runs to 17 residues. CDR1 is ENHRY and CDR2 is SYGVKD in the germline V gene. CDR3 amino acids: CALSERDLQGPNEKLFF. For the CDR3, the DNA is TGTGCCCTCAGTGAGCGAGACTTACAGGGCCCGAATGAAAAACTGTTTTTT.

V gene TRBV2 combines with J gene TRBJ1-5; perhaps TRBD1 as D (6 bases). CDR1 is SNHLY, CDR2 FYNNEI, per germline. Deletions cut 3 bases from V and 4 bases from J, with 10 bases between. This CDR3 region has 14 residues. Here the CDR3 reads CASSDGGPNQPQHF. The CDR3 region has the DNA TGTGCCAGCAGTGATGGGGGGCCTAATCAGCCCCAGCATTTT.

About this clonotype: A read error is possible here, since a much larger clone lies one base away. This rearrangement joins TRBV4-1 to TRBJ2-1; D ambiguous. Germline V lookup: CDR1 MGHRA, CDR2 YSYEKL. This CDR3 comprises 13 residues. Trimming removed 5 bases at V and 6 bases at J, with 11 bases between. CDR3 residues: CASSRELGNEQFF. DNA for the CDR3: TGCGCCAGCAGCAGAGAGTTGGGCAATGAGCAGTTCTTC.

The chain recombines TRBV7-9 with TRBJ2-7, with 9 bases that match TRBD2. The J segment lost 7 bases and the V segment lost 0 bases, leaving 7 bases of the junction unmatched. Germline V CDR1 and CDR2: SEHNR, FQNEAQ (reference sequence). The CDR3 consists of 15 residues. The CDR3 loop is CASSLAGLAIGEQYF. CDR3 coding DNA: TGTGCCAGCAGCTTAGCGGGACTAGCTATAGGAGAGCAGTACTTC.

This clonotype appeared a few times. The genes are TRBV3-1 and TRBJ1-5; D unclear. This CDR3 has 13 amino acids. V shed 3 bases and J shed 4 bases, with 7 bases lying between them. Germline V gene sequence: CDR1 LGHDT, CDR2 YNNKEL (reference sequence). In DNA, the CDR3 is TGTGCCAGCAGCCAGAGTCTAAATCAGCCCCAGCATTTT. Translation: CASSQSLNQPQHF.

V is TRBV6-5 and J is TRBJ2-3, with 11 nucleotides matching TRBD2. The trim removed 2 bases at V and 1 base at J, leaving 8 bases unmatched. CDR3 size: 18 residues. Germline CDR1 is MNHEY and CDR2 is SVGAGI. CDR3 sequence: CASSYMNVAGGGTDTQYF. Written as DNA, the CDR3 is TGTGCCAGCAGTTACATGAACGTAGCGGGAGGGGGCACAGATACGCAGTATTTT.

Notes on this clonotype: The junction departs from the called germline gene at one end, perhaps through a read error. This chain joins TRBV5-1 and TRBJ2-1; D tentatively fits TRBD1 or TRBD2 (5 bases each). Germline V lookup: CDR1 SGHRS, CDR2 YFSETQ. The CDR3 sequence is 14 residues long. DNA of the CDR3: TGCGCCAGCAGGTTGGGGGACTCCTACAATGAGCAGTTCTTC. This translates into CASRLGDSYNEQFF.

The rearrangement links TRBV7-6 to TRBJ2-5; TRBD2 matches 8 bases. The V segment lost 2 bases and the J segment 11 bases; nucleotides outside the gene matches: 13. The CDR3 consists of 15 residues. Germline lookup yields CDR1 SGHVS and CDR2 FNYEAQ. This CDR3 is CASSLRPSGYNEQYF. The DNA of the CDR3 is TGTGCCAGCAGCTTAAGACCTAGCGGGTACAATGAGCAGTACTTC.

This chain uses TRBV7-8 with TRBJ2-3; 7 bases are shared with TRBD2. J was trimmed by 2 bases and V by 1 base; bases with no gene match: 6. The CDR3 is 16 residues long. Germline loops: CDR1 SGHVS, CDR2 FQNEAQ. The CDR3, as DNA: TGTGCCAGCAGCTTAGGGATTAGCGGGTTCACAGATACGCAGTATTTT. Encoded protein: CASSLGISGFTDTQYF.

This clonotype has ten or more counts. V usage is TRBV6-6 and J usage is TRBJ2-1; D is ambiguous. Trimming pared 7 bases from V and 7 bases from J, leaving 8 bases between. Per the germline V gene, CDR1 is MNHNY and CDR2 is SVGAGI (reference sequence). This CDR3 spans 11 amino acids. DNA of the CDR3: TGTGCCAGCACCGACCGTAATGAGCAGTTCTTC. This encodes CASTDRNEQFF.

To note about this clonotype: One base separates it from a far larger clone, so it is likely a read error. The rearrangement joins TRBV7-2 to TRBJ2-6, with a weak D call TRBD1 (5 bases). This CDR3 is 14 amino acids long. The germline CDR1 and CDR2 sequences are SGHTA and FQGNSA. The CDR3 DNA follows: TGTGCCAGCAGCTTAGTCTCTGGGGCCAACGTCCAGACTTTC. It codes for CASSLVSGANVQTF.

CDR3 in DNA: TGTGCCAGCAGCCAAGGACAGCGGAATAATTCACCCCTCCACTTT. It codes for CASSQGQRNNSPLHF. The chain links TRBV3-1 to TRBJ1-6; maybe TRBD1 (5 bases). V was cut by 1 base and J by 5 bases, with 9 bases left in between. The CDR3 is made up of 15 amino acids. Germline CDR1 is LGHDT and CDR2 is YNNKEL (reference sequence).

V usage is TRBV7-9 and J usage is TRBJ2-5, with TRBD1 identical over 7 bases. The CDR3 length is 14 residues. CDR1 and CDR2 (germline): SEHNR, FQNEAQ (reference sequence). Trimming took 2 bases from V and 5 from J; bases not matched to a gene: 5. CDR3: CASSLKGGWETQYF. CDR3 DNA: TGTGCCAGCAGCTTAAAAGGGGGCTGGGAGACCCAGTACTTC.

The sample holds a few counts of this clonotype. V usage is TRBV27 and J usage is TRBJ2-5; D is unresolved. CDR1 and CDR2 (germline): MNHEY, SMNVEV (reference sequence). The V gene lost 5 bases and the J gene lost 11 bases, with 15 bases spanning the gap. The CDR3 contains 12 residues. The CDR3: CASSLNRNEQYF. The CDR3 region has the DNA TGTGCCAGCAGTCTTAACCGCAATGAGCAGTACTTC.

V is TRBV7-9 and J is TRBJ2-7; TRBD1 is a possible D gene (7 bases). The DNA end is more similar to TRBJ2-5, so the J call may be wrong. From germline, CDR1 is SEHNR and CDR2 FQNEAQ (reference sequence). The CDR3 totals 14 residues. In DNA form, the CDR3 reads TGTGCCAGCAGCCGACAGGCAGGGGGGGAGACCCAGTACTTC. Residues: CASSRQAGGETQYF.